This T cell receptor beta chain was recovered during a study of T cells in tuberculosis. TCRdb keeps only in-frame clones here, not all; method: immunoSEQ multiplex PCR. The data show 47,000 or so clones, with nearly 95% seen just once and more than 1.3% held by the top ten. Regarding time point: new active TB diagnosis, blood taken before or within 7 days of starting treatment. On average around 100,000 T cells per donor were immunosequenced. Germline CDR1 LNHDA, CDR2 SQIVND (reference sequence). V shed 10 bases and J 5 bases; nucleotides not matched to a gene: 8. The CDR3 consists of 13 residues. This TCR derives from an adult with tuberculosis. Sequencing used PBMCs, obtained at tuberculosis diagnosis. The chain couples TRBV19 to TRBJ1-2; 9 positions match TRBD1. CDR3 protein: CATSIGTGYGYTF. For the CDR3, the DNA is TGTGCCACCTCAATCGGGACAGGGTATGGCTACACCTTC.